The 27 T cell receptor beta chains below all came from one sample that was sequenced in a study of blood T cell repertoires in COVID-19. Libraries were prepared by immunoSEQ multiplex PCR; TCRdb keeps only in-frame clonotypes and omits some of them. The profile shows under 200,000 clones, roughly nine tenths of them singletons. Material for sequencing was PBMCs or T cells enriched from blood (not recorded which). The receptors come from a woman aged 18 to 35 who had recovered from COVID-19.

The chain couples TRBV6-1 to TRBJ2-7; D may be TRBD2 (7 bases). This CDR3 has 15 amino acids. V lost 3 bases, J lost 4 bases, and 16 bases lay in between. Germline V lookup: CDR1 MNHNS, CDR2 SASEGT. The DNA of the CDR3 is TGTGCCAGCAGTGAGGAAAGAGGGGGGGCGTACGAGCAGTACTTC. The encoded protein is CASSEERGGAYEQYF.

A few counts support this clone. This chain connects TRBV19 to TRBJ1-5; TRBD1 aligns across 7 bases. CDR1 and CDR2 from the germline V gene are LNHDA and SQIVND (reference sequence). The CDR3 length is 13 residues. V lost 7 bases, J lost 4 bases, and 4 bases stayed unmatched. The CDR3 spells CASKGTVNQPQHF. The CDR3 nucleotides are TGTGCCAGTAAAGGGACAGTTAATCAGCCCCAGCATTTT. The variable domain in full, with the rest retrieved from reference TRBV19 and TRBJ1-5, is DGGITQSPKYLFRKEGQNVTLSCEQNLNHDAMYWYRQDPGQGLRLIYYSQIVNDFQKGDIAEGYSVSREKKESFPLTVTSAQKNPTAFYLCASKGTVNQPQHFGDGTRLSIL.

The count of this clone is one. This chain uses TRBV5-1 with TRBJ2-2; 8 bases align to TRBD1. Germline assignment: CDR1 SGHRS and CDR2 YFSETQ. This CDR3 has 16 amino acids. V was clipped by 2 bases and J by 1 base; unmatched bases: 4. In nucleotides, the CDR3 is TGCGCCAGCAGCTTACCTGGGACAGGGAACACCGGGGAGCTGTTTTTT. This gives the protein CASSLPGTGNTGELFF.

CDR3 residues: CATSDDGQNYNEQFF. The CDR3 DNA reads as TGTGCCACCAGTGATGACGGACAGAACTACAATGAGCAGTTCTTC. This chain connects TRBV24-1 to TRBJ2-1, with D possibly TRBD1 on 6 matching bases. The CDR3 totals 15 residues. Germline values: CDR1 KGHDR, CDR2 SFDVKD. V lost 3 bases and J 3 bases, leaving 11 bases between the germline ends.

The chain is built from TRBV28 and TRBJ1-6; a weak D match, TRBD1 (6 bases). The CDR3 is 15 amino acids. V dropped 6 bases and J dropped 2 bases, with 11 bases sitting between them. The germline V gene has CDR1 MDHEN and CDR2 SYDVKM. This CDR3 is CASRYRDTYNSPLHF. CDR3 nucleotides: TGTGCCAGCAGGTACCGGGACACCTATAATTCACCCCTCCACTTT.

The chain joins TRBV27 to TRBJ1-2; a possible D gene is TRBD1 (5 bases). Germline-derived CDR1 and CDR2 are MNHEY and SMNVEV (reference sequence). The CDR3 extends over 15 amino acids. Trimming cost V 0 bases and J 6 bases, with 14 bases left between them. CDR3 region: CASSLSAGLPNGYTF. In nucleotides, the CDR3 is TGTGCCAGCAGTTTATCGGCAGGGCTTCCCAATGGCTACACCTTC.

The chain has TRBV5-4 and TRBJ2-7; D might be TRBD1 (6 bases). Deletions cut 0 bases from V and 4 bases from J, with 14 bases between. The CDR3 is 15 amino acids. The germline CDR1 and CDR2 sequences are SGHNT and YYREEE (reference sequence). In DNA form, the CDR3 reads TGTGCCAGCAGCTTGGTTGCAGGGGCGAAATACGAGCAGTACTTC. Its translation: CASSLVAGAKYEQYF.

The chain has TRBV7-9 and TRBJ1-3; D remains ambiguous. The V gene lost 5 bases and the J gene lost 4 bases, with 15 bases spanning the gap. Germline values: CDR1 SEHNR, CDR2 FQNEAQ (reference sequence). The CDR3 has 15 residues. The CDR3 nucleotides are TGTGCCAGCAGCCCGATTAGCCCCTCCGGAAACACCATATATTTT. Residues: CASSPISPSGNTIYF. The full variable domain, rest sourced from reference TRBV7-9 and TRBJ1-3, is DTGVSQNPRHKITKRGQNVTFRCDPISEHNRLYWYRQTLGQGPEFLTYFQNEAQLEKSRLLSDRFSAERPKGSFSTLEIQRTEQGDSAMYLCASSPISPSGNTIYFGEGSWLTVV.

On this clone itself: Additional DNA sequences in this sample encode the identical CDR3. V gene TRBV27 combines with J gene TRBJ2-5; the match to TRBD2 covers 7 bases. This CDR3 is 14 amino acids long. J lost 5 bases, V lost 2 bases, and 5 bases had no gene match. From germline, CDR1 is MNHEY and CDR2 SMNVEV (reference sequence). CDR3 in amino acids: CASSLGRGRETQYF. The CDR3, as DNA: TGTGCCAGCAGTTTAGGGCGGGGGAGGGAGACCCAGTACTTC.

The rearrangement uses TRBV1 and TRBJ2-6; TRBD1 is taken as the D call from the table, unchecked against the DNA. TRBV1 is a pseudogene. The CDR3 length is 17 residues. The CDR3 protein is CTSSPCRLCSRANVLTF. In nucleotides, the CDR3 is TGCACCAGCAGTCCATGTCGTTTGTGCAGTCGGGCCAACGTCCTGACTTTC.

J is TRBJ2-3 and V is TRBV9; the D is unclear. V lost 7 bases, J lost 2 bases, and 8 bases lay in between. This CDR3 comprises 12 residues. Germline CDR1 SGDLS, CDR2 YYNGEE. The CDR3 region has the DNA TGTGCCAGCTCCCCAAACACAGATACGCAGTATTTT. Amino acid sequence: CASSPNTDTQYF. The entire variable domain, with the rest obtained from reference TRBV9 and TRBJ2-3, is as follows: DSGVTQTPKHLITATGQRVTLRCSPRSGDLSVYWYQQSLDQGLQFLIQYYNGEERAKGNILERFSAQQFPDLHSELNLSSLELGDSALYFCASSPNTDTQYFGPGTRLTVL.

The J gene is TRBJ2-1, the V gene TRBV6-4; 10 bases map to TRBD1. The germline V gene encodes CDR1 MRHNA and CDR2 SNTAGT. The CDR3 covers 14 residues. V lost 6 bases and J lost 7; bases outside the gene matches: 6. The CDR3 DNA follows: TGTGCCAGCAGCGGGACAGGGGAGAGGAATGAGCAGTTCTTC. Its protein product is CASSGTGERNEQFF.

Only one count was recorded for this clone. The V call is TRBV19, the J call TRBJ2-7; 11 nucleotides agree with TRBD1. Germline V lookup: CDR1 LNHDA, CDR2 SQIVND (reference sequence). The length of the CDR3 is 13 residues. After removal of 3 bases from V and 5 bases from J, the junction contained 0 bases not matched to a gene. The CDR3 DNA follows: TGTGCCAGTAGTATGGGACAGGGGGACGAGCAGTACTTC. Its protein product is CASSMGQGDEQYF.

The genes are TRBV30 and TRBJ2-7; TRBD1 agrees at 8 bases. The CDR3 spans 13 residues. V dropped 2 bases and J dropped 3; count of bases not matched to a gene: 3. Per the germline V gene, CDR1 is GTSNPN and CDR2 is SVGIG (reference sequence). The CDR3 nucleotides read TGTGCCTGGAGTACCGGGACAGGCTACGAGCAGTACTTC. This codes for CAWSTGTGYEQYF.

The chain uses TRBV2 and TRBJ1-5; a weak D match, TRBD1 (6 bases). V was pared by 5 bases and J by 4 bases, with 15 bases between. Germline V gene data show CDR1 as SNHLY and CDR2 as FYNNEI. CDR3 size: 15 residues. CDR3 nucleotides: TGTGCCAGCAGTCCTGACAGGCAAAGAAATCAGCCCCAGCATTTT. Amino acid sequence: CASSPDRQRNQPQHF.

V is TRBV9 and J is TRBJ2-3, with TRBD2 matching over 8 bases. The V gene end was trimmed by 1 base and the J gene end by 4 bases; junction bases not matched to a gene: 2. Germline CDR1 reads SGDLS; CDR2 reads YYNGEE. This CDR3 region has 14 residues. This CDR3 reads CASSVKAGADTQYF. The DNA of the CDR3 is TGTGCCAGCAGCGTAAAAGCGGGGGCAGATACGCAGTATTTT.

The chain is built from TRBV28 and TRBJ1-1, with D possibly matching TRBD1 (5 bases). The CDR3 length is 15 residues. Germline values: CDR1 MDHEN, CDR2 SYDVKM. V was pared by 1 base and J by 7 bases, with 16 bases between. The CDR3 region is CASSLLGGSVVEAFF. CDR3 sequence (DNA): TGTGCCAGCAGTTTATTGGGGGGGTCAGTTGTTGAAGCTTTCTTT. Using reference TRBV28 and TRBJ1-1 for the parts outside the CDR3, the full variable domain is DVKVTQSSRYLVKRTGEKVFLECVQDMDHENMFWYRQDPGLGLRLIYFSYDVKMKEKGDIPEGYSVSREKKERFSLILESASTNQTSMYLCASSLLGGSVVEAFFGQGTRLTVV.

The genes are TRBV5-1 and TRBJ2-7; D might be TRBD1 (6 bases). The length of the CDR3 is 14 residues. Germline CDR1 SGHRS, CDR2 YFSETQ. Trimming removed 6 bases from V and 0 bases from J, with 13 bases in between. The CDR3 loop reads CASKLMDSSYEQYF. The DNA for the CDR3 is TGCGCCAGCAAACTGATGGACAGCTCCTACGAGCAGTACTTC.

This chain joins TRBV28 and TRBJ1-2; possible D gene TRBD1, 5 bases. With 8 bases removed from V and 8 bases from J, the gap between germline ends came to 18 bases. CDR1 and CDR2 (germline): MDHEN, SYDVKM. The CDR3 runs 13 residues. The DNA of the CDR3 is TGTGCCAGCGCCCCTGGGCAGGGCTTGGGCTACACCTTC. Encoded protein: CASAPGQGLGYTF.

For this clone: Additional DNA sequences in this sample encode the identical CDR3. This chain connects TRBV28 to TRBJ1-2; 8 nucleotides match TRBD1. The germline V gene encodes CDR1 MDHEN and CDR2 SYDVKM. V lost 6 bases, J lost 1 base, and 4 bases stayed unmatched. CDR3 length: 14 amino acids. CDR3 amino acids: CASSLGQGNYGYTF. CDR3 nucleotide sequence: TGTGCCAGCAGCCTAGGACAGGGTAACTATGGCTACACCTTC.

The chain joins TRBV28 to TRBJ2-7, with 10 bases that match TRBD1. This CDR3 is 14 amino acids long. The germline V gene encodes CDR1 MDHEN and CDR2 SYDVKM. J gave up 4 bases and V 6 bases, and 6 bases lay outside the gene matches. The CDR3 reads CASRSGTGVYEQYF. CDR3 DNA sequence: TGTGCCAGCAGGTCCGGGACAGGGGTTTACGAGCAGTACTTC.

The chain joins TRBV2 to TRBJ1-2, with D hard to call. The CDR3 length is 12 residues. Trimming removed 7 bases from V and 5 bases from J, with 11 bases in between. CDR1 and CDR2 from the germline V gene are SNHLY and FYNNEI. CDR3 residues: CASTEGLYGYTF. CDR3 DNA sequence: TGTGCCAGCACCGAGGGTTTATATGGCTACACCTTC. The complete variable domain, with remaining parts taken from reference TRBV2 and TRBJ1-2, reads EPEVTQTPSHQVTQMGQEVILRCVPISNHLYFYWYRQILGQKVEFLVSFYNNEISEKSEIFDDQFSVERPDGSNFTLKIRSTKLEDSAMYFCASTEGLYGYTFGSGTRLTVV.

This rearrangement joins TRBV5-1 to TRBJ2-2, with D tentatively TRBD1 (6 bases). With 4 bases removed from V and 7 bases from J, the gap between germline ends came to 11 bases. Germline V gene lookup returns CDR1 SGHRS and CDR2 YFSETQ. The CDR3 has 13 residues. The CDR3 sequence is CASSPETGGELFF. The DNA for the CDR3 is TGCGCCAGCAGCCCCGAGACAGGCGGGGAGCTGTTTTTT.

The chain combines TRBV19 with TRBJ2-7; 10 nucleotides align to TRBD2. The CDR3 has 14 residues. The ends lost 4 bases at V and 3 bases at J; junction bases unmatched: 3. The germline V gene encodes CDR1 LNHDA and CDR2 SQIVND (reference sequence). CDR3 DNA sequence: TGTGCCAGTAGTACGCTAGCGGGGGACTACGAGCAGTACTTC. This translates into CASSTLAGDYEQYF.

CDR3 residues: CASKWRQGNTEAFF. The DNA for the CDR3 is TGTGCCAGTAAGTGGCGACAGGGGAACACTGAAGCTTTCTTT. The rearrangement uses TRBV19 and TRBJ1-1, with 7 bases identical to TRBD1. Germline values: CDR1 LNHDA, CDR2 SQIVND (reference sequence). V lost 7 bases, J lost 1 base, and 6 bases stayed unmatched. The CDR3 runs 14 residues.

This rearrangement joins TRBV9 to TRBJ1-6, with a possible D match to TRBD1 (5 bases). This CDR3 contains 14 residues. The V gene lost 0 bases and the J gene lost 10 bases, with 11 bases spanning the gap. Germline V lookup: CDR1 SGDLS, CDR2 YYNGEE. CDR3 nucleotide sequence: TGTGCCAGCAGCGTAGAAAGGCAGGGCTCACCCCTCCACTTT. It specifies CASSVERQGSPLHF.

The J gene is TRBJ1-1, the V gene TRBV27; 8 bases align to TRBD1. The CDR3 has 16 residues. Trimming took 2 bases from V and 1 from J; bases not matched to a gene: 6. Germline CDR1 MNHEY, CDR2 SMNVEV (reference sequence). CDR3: CASSLHPGGANTEAFF. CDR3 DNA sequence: TGTGCCAGCAGTTTACACCCAGGGGGCGCGAACACTGAAGCTTTCTTT.